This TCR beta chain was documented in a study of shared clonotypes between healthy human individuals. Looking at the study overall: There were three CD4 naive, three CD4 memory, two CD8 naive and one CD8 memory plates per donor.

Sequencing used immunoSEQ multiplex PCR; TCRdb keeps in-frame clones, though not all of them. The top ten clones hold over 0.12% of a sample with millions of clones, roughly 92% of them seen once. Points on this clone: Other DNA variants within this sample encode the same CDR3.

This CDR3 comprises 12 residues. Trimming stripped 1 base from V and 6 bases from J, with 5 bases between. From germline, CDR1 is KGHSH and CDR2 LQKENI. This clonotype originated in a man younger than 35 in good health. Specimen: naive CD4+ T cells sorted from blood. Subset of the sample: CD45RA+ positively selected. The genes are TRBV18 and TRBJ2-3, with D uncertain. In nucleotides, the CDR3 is TGTGCCAGCTCACCACGGGCGGATACGCAGTATTTT. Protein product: CASSPRADTQYF. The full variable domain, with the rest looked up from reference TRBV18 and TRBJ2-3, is NAGVMQNPRHLVRRRGQEARLRCSPMKGHSHVYWYRQLPEEGLKFMVYLQKENIIDESGMPKERFSAEFPKEGPSILRIQQVVRGDSAAYFCASSPRADTQYFGPGTRLTVL.